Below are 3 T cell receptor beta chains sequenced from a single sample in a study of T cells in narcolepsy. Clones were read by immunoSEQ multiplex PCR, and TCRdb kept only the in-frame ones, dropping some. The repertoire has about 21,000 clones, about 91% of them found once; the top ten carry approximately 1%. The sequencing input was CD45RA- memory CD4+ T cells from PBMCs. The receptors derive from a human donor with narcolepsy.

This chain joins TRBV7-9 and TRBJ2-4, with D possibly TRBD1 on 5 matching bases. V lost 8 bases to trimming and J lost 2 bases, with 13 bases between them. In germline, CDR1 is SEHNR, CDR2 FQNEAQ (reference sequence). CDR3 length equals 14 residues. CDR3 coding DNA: TGTGCCAGCGAGGTGTCAGGGTCCAAAAACATTCAGTACTTC. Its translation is CASEVSGSKNIQYF. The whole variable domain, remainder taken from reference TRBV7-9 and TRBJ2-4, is DTGVSQNPRHKITKRGQNVTFRCDPISEHNRLYWYRQTLGQGPEFLTYFQNEAQLEKSRLLSDRFSAERPKGSFSTLEIQRTEQGDSAMYLCASEVSGSKNIQYFGAGTRLSVL.

CDR3 nucleotide sequence: TGCAGCGTTGATTCCGCTCGGGGCCCGAGCACAGATACGCAGTATTTT. This encodes CSVDSARGPSTDTQYF. The J gene is TRBJ2-3, the V gene TRBV29-1; D may match TRBD1 or TRBD2 (5 bases each). The CDR3 sequence is 16 residues long. The V and J ends lost 3 bases and 0 bases respectively, with 16 bases between them. Germline loops: CDR1 SQVTM, CDR2 ANQGSEA.

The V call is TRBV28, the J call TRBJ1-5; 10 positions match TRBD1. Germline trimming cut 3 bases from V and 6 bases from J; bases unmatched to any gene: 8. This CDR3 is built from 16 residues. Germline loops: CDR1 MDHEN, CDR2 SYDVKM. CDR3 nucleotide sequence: TGTGCCAGCAGTTTGGGGGACGGACAGGGGGGTCAGCCCCAGCATTTT. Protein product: CASSLGDGQGGQPQHF.